The 9 T cell receptor beta chains below come from one sample, sequenced in a study of human T cells and chemical hapten exposure. Time point here: patch test 3, about 24 weeks after DPC sensitization. Documented treatment: therapeutic diphenylcyclopropenone sensitization with weekly scalp DPC. TCRdb re-derived calls from the RACE reads in MiXCR, one entry per CDR3 protein. The sample contains about 200,000 distinct CDR3 sequences, under 30% of which appear only once. The sample was whole blood, taken in connection with sensitization to the hapten diphenylcyclopropenone (DPC). The receptors originated from a middle-aged woman with alopecia areata. Some clones in this sample may be carry-over from other donors' samples.

This clonotype was seen more than once but under ten times. The DNA for the CDR3 is TGTGCCAGCAGTATGACTAGAGGGCTACGTAGGGGTGAGCAGTTCTTC. Translating it yields CASSMTRGLRRGEQFF. The genes are TRBV6-2 or TRBV6-3 and TRBJ2-1; tentative D call: TRBD2 (6 bases). V was shortened by 5 bases and J by 9 bases, with 23 bases between the two germline ends. This CDR3 spans 16 amino acids. Per germline, CDR1 MNHEY and CDR2 SVGEGT.

Only a few counts were recorded for this clonotype. The J gene is TRBJ2-1, the V gene TRBV18; 7 bases fit TRBD1. Per the germline V gene, CDR1 is KGHSH and CDR2 is LQKENI. There are 15 residues in the CDR3. V was clipped by 2 bases and J by 2 bases; unmatched bases: 3. The CDR3 protein is CASSPGQGAYNEQFF. In nucleotides, the CDR3 is TGTGCCAGCTCACCAGGCCAGGGGGCCTACAATGAGCAGTTCTTC.

The chain is built from TRBV11-2 and TRBJ2-1; tentatively, D is TRBD1 (6 bases). The V gene lost 5 bases and the J gene lost 3 bases, with 11 bases spanning the gap. The germline V gene encodes CDR1 SGHAT and CDR2 FQNNGV. The CDR3 is made up of 14 amino acids. CDR3 sequence reads: CASSQMDSYNEQFF. The CDR3 DNA reads TGTGCCAGCAGCCAAATGGACAGCTACAATGAGCAGTTCTTC.

The CDR3 DNA sequence: TGCAGTGCTAGTAGTTCAGCCGGGGGAACCCAAGAGACCCAGTACTTC. This sequence encodes CSASSSAGGTQETQYF. The chain combines TRBV20-1 with TRBJ2-5; possible D gene TRBD2, 6 bases. The ends were cut back, 3 bases at V and 1 base at J, with 18 bases in the middle. This CDR3 is built from 16 residues. Germline V gene data show CDR1 as DFQATT and CDR2 as SNEGSKA (reference sequence).

The chain is built from TRBV10-3 and TRBJ1-1; TRBD1 is a possible D gene (6 bases). This CDR3 contains 13 residues. The V gene's germline CDR1 is ENHRY and CDR2 SYGVKD. The ends were cut back, 7 bases at V and 3 bases at J, with 12 bases in the middle. The chain's CDR3 is CAIIAQGYTEAFF. DNA for the CDR3: TGTGCCATCATTGCACAGGGCTACACTGAAGCTTTCTTT.

This clonotype has a handful of counts. J is TRBJ2-7 and V is TRBV20-1, with 12 bases matching TRBD2. The V gene end was trimmed by 2 bases and the J gene end by 5 bases; junction bases not matched to a gene: 7. CDR3 length: 15 residues. The germline V gene encodes CDR1 DFQATT and CDR2 SNEGSKA (reference sequence). The CDR3 loop is CSARSTSGRYDEQYF. The CDR3 region has the DNA TGCAGTGCTAGATCAACTAGCGGGAGGTATGACGAGCAGTACTTC.

This clonotype was recorded a few times. The V gene is TRBV28, the J gene TRBJ1-5; the D is unclear. Trimming removed 8 bases at V and 3 bases at J, with 8 bases between. The CDR3 spans 12 residues. Germline V lookup: CDR1 MDHEN, CDR2 SYDVKM. CDR3 protein: CASSKNNQPQHF. In nucleotides, the CDR3 is TGTGCCAGCTCCAAGAACAATCAGCCCCAGCATTTT. Full variable domain (remainder filled in from reference TRBV28 and TRBJ1-5): DVKVTQSSRYLVKRTGEKVFLECVQDMDHENMFWYRQDPGLGLRLIYFSYDVKMKEKGDIPEGYSVSREKKERFSLILESASTNQTSMYLCASSKNNQPQHFGDGTRLSIL.

The V call is TRBV20-1, the J call TRBJ1-1; D is ambiguous. Germline V gene data show CDR1 as DFQATT and CDR2 as SNEGSKA (reference sequence). The CDR3 extends over 13 amino acids. The V and J ends lost 3 bases and 2 bases respectively, with 10 bases between them. The chain's CDR3 is CSASPGSNTEAFF. CDR3 coding DNA: TGCAGTGCTAGCCCCGGATCAAACACTGAAGCTTTCTTT.

CDR3: CATSRDTNGYTF. The CDR3 nucleotides are TGTGCCACCAGCAGAGACACTAACGGCTACACCTTC. The chain joins TRBV15 to TRBJ1-2; unclear D gene. This CDR3 is 12 amino acids long. CDR1 is LNHNV, CDR2 YYDKDF, per germline (reference sequence). The germline V and J ends were trimmed by 0 bases and 8 bases, with 7 bases remaining between them.